The present TCR beta chain was sequenced within a study of vaccination effects on CD4 cells after COVID-19. General study findings and limits: The study found that only 1 of 255 vaccine-induced clones from healthy vaccinees cross-reacted with common cold coronaviruses.

Germline V gene sequence: CDR1 SEHNR, CDR2 FQNEAQ (reference sequence). This CDR3 spans 16 amino acids. Trimming left V 2 bases short and J 0 bases short, with 12 bases between. This clone was seen a handful of times. Its antigen is as yet unknown. The ViraFEST assay expanded antigen-specific CD4+ T cells with viral peptide pools before sequencing. The culture ran for roughly ten days before CD4+ T cells were isolated. No vaccinee had earlier SARS-CoV-2 infection, and nucleocapsid antibodies were negative. For each well, 1.9 million or so PBMC were cultured with roughly 9.2 IU/ml IL-2 and around 9.1 ug/ml peptides. Assay: immunoSEQ multiplex PCR; the TCRdb copy retains only in-frame clones and omits some. Of tens of thousands of clones in the sample, roughly 76% were seen once.

The clonotype was recovered from a human donor who received a COVID-19 vaccine. The chain couples TRBV7-9 to TRBJ2-3; weak D call: TRBD1 (6 bases). Sequencing was performed on CD4+ T cells from PBMCs cultured with HCoV-OC43 spike peptides, taken before COVID-19 vaccination. Subset here: HCoV-OC43 spike overlapping peptide pool stimulation. The CDR3 sequence: CASSLLMTGSTDTQYF. The CDR3 DNA reads as TGTGCCAGCAGCTTACTAATGACAGGAAGCACAGATACGCAGTATTTT.